This T cell receptor (beta chain) was recorded in a study of T cells in lung cancer brain metastases. Turning to the study itself: Between primary and metastasis resection, nine tenths of the roughly 20 patients were untreated.

The CDR3 is made up of 13 amino acids. Germline V gene data show CDR1 as LGHNA and CDR2 as YSLEER. V lost 0 bases and J 6 bases, leaving 7 bases between the germline ends. Turning to this clone: Other DNA sequences in this sample translate to the same CDR3.

Between about 2.24 and 4.92 ug genomic DNA went in, equal for pairs. TCRdb keeps only in-frame clones here, not all; method: immunoSEQ multiplex PCR. The repertoire consists of around 2,900 clones, with roughly 93% occurring once and the leading ten covering almost 4.5%. Sequencing was done on a sample of tumor tissue from the primary lung tumor. The receptor was isolated from a woman between 45 and 65 years old with non-small cell lung cancer. The V gene is TRBV4-3, the J gene TRBJ2-3, with D unclear. CDR3 bases: TGCGCCAGCAGCCAAGAGAGACGGGATACGCAGTATTTT. Protein product: CASSQERRDTQYF.